This T cell receptor (beta chain) was documented in a study of cytomegalovirus exposure and HLA in healthy donors. 60 Vbeta and 13 Jbeta primers were used in PCR. TCRdb's copy holds only in-frame clones and misses some; the assay was immunoSEQ multiplex PCR. The data show 150,000 to 200,000 clones, approximately 65% seen once. This clone was counted between two and nine times. V was pared by 6 bases and J by 3 bases, with 6 bases of the junction left unmatched. CDR3 length: 14 amino acids. Germline CDR1 MNHNS, CDR2 SASEGT. This chain links TRBV6-1 with TRBJ1-2; TRBD1 aligns across 8 bases. This clonotype was sampled from a man in his forties in good health and CMV-seronegative. The sample consisted of PBMCs. CDR3 residues: CASSPDRGDYGYTF. Written as DNA, the CDR3 is TGTGCCAGCAGCCCAGACAGGGGTGACTATGGCTACACCTTC.